A selection of T cell receptor beta chains follows, all from one sample in a study of shared clonotypes between healthy human individuals. Profiling relied on immunoSEQ multiplex PCR, and the TCRdb table lists in-frame clones only, not all of them. Among around 1.1 million clones, approximately 80% were seen once, and the ten largest hold 0.89%. Sequenced material: memory CD4+ T cells from PBMCs. The receptor set was obtained from a man younger than 35 in good health. Some clones in this sample may be carry-over from other donors' samples. Both conserved end residues are part of each CDR3. Fields, in order: clone size, V gene, J gene, D gene, CDR3 protein, CDR3 DNA. A D gene is named only where the DNA matches it firmly. Clone size is not always given. Where it is, it says once, few, many or a class for expanded clones.

>once|TRBV27|TRBJ2-3|.
CASSLSPLSDTQYF
TGTGCCAGCAGTTTATCCCCCCTCTCAGATACGCAGTATTTT
>.|TRBV7-8|TRBJ2-2|.
CASSLEAGAGELFF
TGTGCCAGCAGCTTAGAAGCAGGGGCTGGGGAGCTGTTTTTT
>.|TRBV9|TRBJ2-7|.
CASSVEAGSYEQYF
TGTGCCAGCAGCGTAGAGGCGGGTTCCTACGAGCAGTACTTC
>few|TRBV5-1|TRBJ2-2|TRBD2
CASSLSPSGTDTGELFF
TGCGCCAGCAGCTTGTCCCCCAGCGGGACTGACACCGGGGAGCTGTTTTTT
>once|TRBV30|TRBJ2-3|.
CAWGGPRETDTQYF
TGTGCCTGGGGGGGCCCAAGGGAGACAGATACGCAGTATTTT
>many|TRBV7-9|TRBJ1-5|.
CASSLGGANQPQHF
TGTGCCAGCAGCTTAGGGGGGGCCAATCAGCCCCAGCATTTT
>.|TRBV18|TRBJ1-1|.
CASSPGTENEAFF
TGTGCCAGCTCACCTGGGACGGAGAATGAAGCTTTCTTT
>.|TRBV6-5|TRBJ1-2|.
CASSYSPVTPAGYTF
TGTGCCAGCAGTTACTCCCCGGTCACCCCGGCGGGCTACACCTTC
>.|TRBV28|TRBJ2-4|TRBD2
CACQGLAGAPGGNIQYF
TGTGCCTGTCAGGGACTAGCGGGAGCTCCCGGGGGGAACATTCAGTACTTC
>.|TRBV18|TRBJ1-5|TRBD1
CASSPGTGGSQPQHF
TGTGCCAGCTCACCGGGGACAGGGGGAAGTCAGCCCCAGCATTTT
>.|TRBV4-1|TRBJ2-5|.
CASSQSLLAGGFGETQYF
TGCGCCAGCAGCCAGAGCCTCTTGGCAGGCGGATTTGGGGAGACCCAGTACTTC
>few|TRBV9|TRBJ2-5|.
CASSVGGWETQYF
TGTGCCAGCAGCGTAGGTGGTTGGGAGACCCAGTACTTC
>.|TRBV5-1|TRBJ2-6|.
CASSSGASGANVLTF
TGCGCCAGCAGCTCGGGGGCTTCTGGGGCCAACGTCCTGACTTTC
>.|TRBV2|TRBJ2-5|TRBD2
CASSSTSGKETQYF
TGTGCCAGCAGTAGTACTAGCGGGAAAGAGACCCAGTACTTC
>.|TRBV11-3|TRBJ2-3|.
CASSLGSNTDTQYF
TGTGCCAGCAGCTTAGGTAGTAACACAGATACGCAGTATTTT
>.|TRBV2|TRBJ1-1|.
CASSEWGLLNTEAFF
TGTGCCAGCAGTGAATGGGGCCTTCTGAACACTGAAGCTTTCTTT
>once|TRBV19|TRBJ1-5|.
CASSIEGGYINQPQHF
TGTGCCAGTAGTATAGAGGGCGGATACATCAATCAGCCCCAGCATTTT
>few|TRBV30|TRBJ2-2|TRBD1
CAWSMTTGRPGKLFF
TGTGCCTGGAGTATGACGACAGGGCGTCCCGGGAAGCTGTTTTTT
>.|TRBV9|TRBJ2-1|TRBD2
CASSVSSGRGNEQFF
TGTGCCAGCAGCGTATCTAGCGGGAGGGGCAATGAGCAGTTCTTC
>.|TRBV5-1|TRBJ2-3|.
CASSLLGAAGDTQYF
TGCGCCAGCAGCCTTTTGGGGGCCGCGGGTGATACGCAGTATTTT
>.|TRBV2|TRBJ1-5|.
CASSTDSRGNQPQHF
TGTGCCAGCAGTACGGACAGTCGCGGCAATCAGCCCCAGCATTTT
>.|TRBV25-1|TRBJ2-7|.
CASSDYSYSYEQYF
TGTGCCAGCAGTGATTACAGTTACTCCTACGAGCAGTACTTC
>.|TRBV7-9|TRBJ2-7|.
CASSLSGDRAEQYF
TGTGCCAGCAGCTTATCAGGGGATCGTGCCGAGCAGTACTTC
>.|TRBV11-2|TRBJ2-5|.
CASSSQSSGYQETQYF
TGTGCCAGCAGCTCCCAATCCAGCGGGTACCAAGAGACCCAGTACTTC
>once|TRBV4-2|TRBJ2-7|TRBD2
CASSHGLADNYEQYF
TGTGCCAGCAGCCACGGACTAGCGGATAACTACGAGCAGTACTTC
>.|TRBV14|TRBJ1-2|TRBD1
CASSQDFTGGNYGYTF
TGTGCCAGCAGCCAAGATTTCACAGGGGGCAACTATGGCTACACCTTC
>.|TRBV30|TRBJ1-5|TRBD1
CAWTEHRGQPQHF
TGTGCCTGGACCGAGCACAGGGGTCAGCCCCAGCATTTT
>.|TRBV10-3|TRBJ2-3|.
CAISDQTTDTQYF
TGTGCCATCAGTGACCAGACGACAGATACGCAGTATTTT
>.|TRBV11-1|TRBJ2-5|TRBD2
CASSFTTGLAGMQETQYF
TGTGCCAGCAGCTTTACGACCGGACTAGCGGGAATGCAAGAGACCCAGTACTTC
>.|TRBV4-2|TRBJ2-7|.
CASSQVRGGSYEQYF
TGTGCCAGCAGCCAAGTGAGAGGCGGTTCCTACGAGCAGTACTTC
>.|TRBV5-1|TRBJ2-6|.
CASSFGTARGANVLTF
TGCGCCAGCAGCTTTGGGACGGCGCGGGGGGCCAACGTCCTGACTTTC
>medium-sized|TRBV2|TRBJ2-7|.
CASSVKYEQYF
TGTGCCAGCAGTGTAAAATACGAGCAGTACTTC
>.|TRBV19|TRBJ1-5|.
CASSLTGRNQPQHF
TGTGCCAGTAGTTTAACAGGTCGCAATCAGCCCCAGCATTTT
>.|TRBV7-9|TRBJ1-3|.
CASSLRTGNTIYF
TGTGCCAGCAGCCTTCGGACTGGAAACACCATATATTTT
>once|TRBV10-2|TRBJ1-5|.
CASSEGWINQPQHF
TGCGCCAGCAGTGAAGGGTGGATTAATCAGCCCCAGCATTTT
>.|TRBV5-4|TRBJ2-7|TRBD1
CASSLGTGAYEQYF
TGTGCCAGCAGCCTCGGGACAGGGGCTTACGAGCAGTACTTC
>.|TRBV7-9|TRBJ2-5|.
CASSEATGRRETQYF
TGTGCCAGCAGCGAAGCTACAGGGAGGAGGGAGACCCAGTACTTC
>.|TRBV27|TRBJ1-1|.
CASSSITLGVDTEAFF
TGTGCCAGCAGTTCCATAACCCTGGGTGTTGACACTGAAGCTTTCTTT
>.|TRBV6-6|TRBJ2-1|.
CASSYQSRSYNEQFF
TGTGCCAGCAGTTACCAGAGTAGGTCCTACAATGAGCAGTTCTTC
>.|TRBV9|TRBJ2-1|.
CASGRGGEQFF
TGTGCCAGCGGCCGTGGTGGTGAGCAGTTCTTC